Below, 25 T cell receptor beta chains from the same sample are listed, as sequenced in a study of control samples from healthy donors and cancer patients. Some clones are missing from TCRdb's copy, which holds only in-frame ones; the method was immunoSEQ multiplex PCR. The repertoire includes 30,000 to 40,000 clones, 85% to 95% of them detected once, and under 2% sits in the top ten. Sequencing was done on a sample of PBMCs. Receptors originate from a man in his forties with colorectal cancer.

This clone occurred once. J is TRBJ1-5 and V is TRBV7-2, with D hard to call. This CDR3 is built from 15 residues. V was cut by 1 base and J by 3 bases, with 10 bases left in between. Germline-derived CDR1 and CDR2 are SGHTA and FQGNSA. The CDR3 spells CASSLVFQTNQPQHF. In DNA, the CDR3 is TGTGCCAGCAGCTTAGTTTTTCAGACCAATCAGCCCCAGCATTTT.

The chain joins TRBV12-3 or TRBV12-4 to TRBJ2-7; D is unclear. This CDR3 contains 13 residues. The V end lost 6 bases, the J end lost 3 bases, and 12 bases lay between the germline ends. CDR3 nucleotide sequence: TGTGCCAGCAGCTCTAGATCGGGCTACGAGCAGTACTTC. Amino acid sequence: CASSSRSGYEQYF.

The chain combines TRBV11-1 with TRBJ2-1; 7 bases fit TRBD2. Germline V gives CDR1 SGHAT, CDR2 FQDESV (reference sequence). The CDR3 is 15 amino acids. After removal of 6 bases from V and 2 bases from J, the junction contained 7 bases not matched to a gene. This CDR3 is CASSSSGEPYNEQFF. CDR3 coding DNA: TGTGCCAGCAGTTCAAGCGGGGAGCCCTACAATGAGCAGTTCTTC.

The V and J genes are TRBV7-2 and TRBJ2-3; no definite D call. CDR1 SGHTA and CDR2 FQGNSA come from the germline V gene. The CDR3 is made up of 13 amino acids. Trimming removed 5 bases at V and 10 bases at J, with 16 bases between. The CDR3 here is CASSKTTPPAQYF. In DNA, the CDR3 is TGTGCCAGCAGCAAAACTACCCCTCCCGCGCAGTATTTT.

The chain joins TRBV3-1 (or the pseudogene TRBV3-2) to TRBJ1-2; D is unresolved. The CDR3 length is 14 residues. V lost 0 bases and J lost 6, with 11 bases in between. Germline CDR1 reads LGHDT; CDR2 reads YNNKEL (reference sequence). The CDR3 DNA sequence: TGTGCCAGCAGCCAAGATCGTCCGGGAAATGGCTACACCTTC. Translated: CASSQDRPGNGYTF.

The gene calls are TRBV9 and TRBJ2-7; the match to TRBD1 covers 7 bases. Looked up from germline, CDR1 is SGDLS and CDR2 is YYNGEE. The CDR3 extends over 14 amino acids. V lost 4 bases, J lost 3 bases, and 7 bases stayed unmatched. The CDR3 spells CASSPTGMHYEQYF. The CDR3 coding sequence is TGTGCCAGCAGCCCGACAGGGATGCACTACGAGCAGTACTTC. Using reference TRBV9 and TRBJ2-7 for the parts outside the CDR3, the full variable domain is DSGVTQTPKHLITATGQRVTLRCSPRSGDLSVYWYQQSLDQGLQFLIQYYNGEERAKGNILERFSAQQFPDLHSELNLSSLELGDSALYFCASSPTGMHYEQYFGPGTRLTVT.

The genes are TRBV7-9 and TRBJ2-7; TRBD1 agrees at 12 bases. The CDR3 spans 15 residues. The V gene end was trimmed by 0 bases and the J gene end by 6 bases; junction bases not matched to a gene: 3. From germline, CDR1 is SEHNR and CDR2 FQNEAQ (reference sequence). CDR3 sequence reads: CASSLARGQGAEQYF. In nucleotides, the CDR3 is TGTGCCAGCAGCTTAGCCCGGGGACAGGGGGCCGAGCAGTACTTC.

V gene TRBV19 combines with J gene TRBJ1-1; a possible D gene is TRBD1 (5 bases). V shed 4 bases and J shed 1 base, with 13 bases lying between them. The germline gives CDR1 LNHDA, CDR2 SQIVND (reference sequence). CDR3 length: 15 residues. The CDR3 loop is CASSNPGRTNTEAFF. DNA for the CDR3: TGTGCCAGTAGTAACCCGGGACGGACGAACACTGAAGCTTTCTTT.

V usage is TRBV2 and J usage is TRBJ1-5; TRBD1 might be the D (5 bases). Germline CDR1 and CDR2: SNHLY and FYNNEI. This CDR3 is 15 amino acids long. V was shortened by 2 bases and J by 6 bases, with 14 bases between the two germline ends. Here the CDR3 reads CASSEWGSTGQPQHF. In nucleotides, the CDR3 is TGTGCCAGCAGTGAATGGGGCAGTACGGGTCAGCCCCAGCATTTT. The full variable domain, with the rest looked up from reference TRBV2 and TRBJ1-5, is EPEVTQTPSHQVTQMGQEVILRCVPISNHLYFYWYRQILGQKVEFLVSFYNNEISEKSEIFDDQFSVERPDGSNFTLKIRSTKLEDSAMYFCASSEWGSTGQPQHFGDGTRLSIL.

The chain couples TRBV5-1 to TRBJ2-7; TRBD1 or TRBD2 may be the D gene (7 bases each). CDR3 length equals 13 residues. V lost 3 bases, J lost 4 bases, and 11 bases lay in between. Looked up from germline, CDR1 is SGHRS and CDR2 is YFSETQ. In DNA form, the CDR3 reads TGCGCCAGCAGCTGGGGGGGACAGTACGAGCAGTACTTC. Protein: CASSWGGQYEQYF. The full variable domain, rest sourced from reference TRBV5-1 and TRBJ2-7, is KAGVTQTPRYLIKTRGQQVTLSCSPISGHRSVSWYQQTPGQGLQFLFEYFSETQRNKGNFPGRFSGRQFSNSRSEMNVSTLELGDSALYLCASSWGGQYEQYFGPGTRLTVT.

The chain has TRBV29-1 and TRBJ2-1; 10 bases are shared with TRBD2. Germline CDR1 is SQVTM and CDR2 is ANQGSEA. The CDR3 loop spans 13 amino acids. The trim removed 5 bases at V and 6 bases at J, leaving 4 bases unmatched. CDR3 loop: CSVKSGGANEQFF. In DNA form, the CDR3 reads TGCAGCGTTAAAAGCGGGGGGGCCAATGAGCAGTTCTTC.

J is TRBJ1-6 and V is TRBV6-5; D is uncertain. Germline V CDR1 and CDR2: MNHEY, SVGAGI. The CDR3 runs to 14 residues. Trimming removed 7 bases at V and 7 bases at J, with 14 bases between. CDR3 coding DNA: TGTGCCAGCACCCTCAGGAGTGGAAATTCACCCCTCCACTTT. Protein: CASTLRSGNSPLHF.

The rearrangement uses TRBV9 and TRBJ2-7; D might be TRBD1 (6 bases). Between the trimmed V and J ends, which lost 1 base and 5 bases, there was a span of 16 bases. Per the germline V gene, CDR1 is SGDLS and CDR2 is YYNGEE. The CDR3 spans 15 residues. For the CDR3, the DNA is TGTGCCAGCAGCGTACAGGGGCGTGAATCCCACGAGCAGTACTTC. Its translation is CASSVQGRESHEQYF.

The rearrangement links TRBV5-1 to TRBJ2-5, with 9 bases identical to TRBD1. The CDR3 contains 15 residues. CDR1 SGHRS and CDR2 YFSETQ come from the germline V gene. The V segment lost 4 bases and the J segment 5 bases; nucleotides outside the gene matches: 9. The DNA for the CDR3 is TGCGCCAGCAGCACGGACAGGGGTTTGAAGGAGACCCAGTACTTC. Its protein product is CASSTDRGLKETQYF.

This chain uses TRBV18 with TRBJ2-7, with D perhaps matching TRBD2 (6 bases). Germline CDR1 reads KGHSH; CDR2 reads LQKENI. This CDR3 is built from 15 residues. The V end was cut by 3 bases, the J end by 4 bases, with 16 bases between. CDR3 loop: CASSPQDLREYEQYF. CDR3 DNA: TGTGCCAGCTCACCTCAAGATCTCCGGGAGTACGAGCAGTACTTC.

This clone has only one observation. This chain uses TRBV5-1 with TRBJ1-5, with a weak D call TRBD1 (5 bases). The CDR3 contains 15 residues. The V end was cut by 2 bases, the J end by 0 bases, with 9 bases between. Germline values: CDR1 SGHRS, CDR2 YFSETQ. The CDR3 protein is CASSLRGDSNQPQHF. The CDR3 nucleotides are TGCGCCAGCAGCTTAAGGGGAGATAGCAATCAGCCCCAGCATTTT.

A single count supports this clone. This sequence joins TRBV3-1 (or the pseudogene TRBV3-2) and TRBJ1-6; D unresolved. The CDR3 has 17 amino acids. With 4 bases removed from V and 4 bases from J, the gap between germline ends came to 17 bases. The germline gives CDR1 LGHDT, CDR2 YNNKEL (reference sequence). The CDR3 nucleotides read TGTGCCAGCAGCCGGGCGAGTGTCGTGCTGTATAATTCACCCCTCCACTTT. It yields the protein CASSRASVVLYNSPLHF.

The V and J genes are TRBV5-1 and TRBJ1-6, with unresolved D. This CDR3 is 14 amino acids long. The germline V gene encodes CDR1 SGHRS and CDR2 YFSETQ. V was clipped by 5 bases and J by 3 bases, with 9 bases between them. The CDR3 loop reads CASRTQNYNSPLHF. The DNA of the CDR3 is TGCGCCAGCAGGACACAGAACTATAATTCACCCCTCCACTTT.

The chain recombines TRBV19 with TRBJ1-1; 12 bases agree with TRBD1. From germline, CDR1 is LNHDA and CDR2 SQIVND (reference sequence). Trimming removed 7 bases from V and 8 bases from J; junction bases left unmatched: 8. This CDR3 is 14 amino acids long. The CDR3 here is CASTLGQGAWEAFF. CDR3 nucleotide sequence: TGTGCCAGTACCCTGGGACAGGGGGCTTGGGAAGCTTTCTTT.

This chain links TRBV4-3 with TRBJ2-1, with D maybe TRBD2 (6 bases). Trimming left V 1 base short and J 4 bases short, with 11 bases between. This CDR3 comprises 15 residues. Germline loops: CDR1 LGHNA, CDR2 YSLEER. As DNA, the CDR3 is TGCGCCAGCAGCCAAGGCCATAGCGGTTACAATGAGCAGTTCTTC. It is translated as CASSQGHSGYNEQFF.

The genes are TRBV19 and TRBJ1-5; no clear D gene. The length of the CDR3 is 14 residues. Germline V lookup: CDR1 LNHDA, CDR2 SQIVND (reference sequence). Trimming left V 4 bases short and J 0 bases short, with 7 bases between. The chain's CDR3 is CASSRTDSNQPQHF. The DNA of the CDR3 is TGTGCCAGTAGTAGGACGGATAGCAATCAGCCCCAGCATTTT. The complete variable domain, with remaining parts taken from reference TRBV19 and TRBJ1-5, reads DGGITQSPKYLFRKEGQNVTLSCEQNLNHDAMYWYRQDPGQGLRLIYYSQIVNDFQKGDIAEGYSVSREKKESFPLTVTSAQKNPTAFYLCASSRTDSNQPQHFGDGTRLSIL.

This rearrangement joins TRBV5-1 to TRBJ1-1, with TRBD1 identical over 10 bases. V shed 4 bases, J shed 1 base, and the junction held 4 bases outside the gene matches. Germline V gives CDR1 SGHRS, CDR2 YFSETQ. CDR3 length equals 15 residues. The CDR3 protein is CASSTGDRGNTEAFF. The CDR3 coding sequence is TGCGCCAGCAGCACTGGGGACAGGGGGAACACTGAAGCTTTCTTT. Using reference TRBV5-1 and TRBJ1-1 for the parts outside the CDR3, the full variable domain is KAGVTQTPRYLIKTRGQQVTLSCSPISGHRSVSWYQQTPGQGLQFLFEYFSETQRNKGNFPGRFSGRQFSNSRSEMNVSTLELGDSALYLCASSTGDRGNTEAFFGQGTRLTVV.

The CDR3 here is CASSQDLNSFKNIQYF. Here the CDR3 DNA reads TGTGCCAGCAGCCAAGATCTCAACAGTTTCAAAAACATTCAGTACTTC. The J gene is TRBJ2-4, the V gene TRBV4-2; D is ambiguous. The CDR3 consists of 16 residues. Trimming removed 0 bases from V and 3 bases from J, with 12 bases in between. Looked up from germline, CDR1 is LGHNA and CDR2 is YNFKEQ.

The V gene is TRBV20-1, the J gene TRBJ1-2; no firm D call. The CDR3 consists of 11 residues. V was shortened by 1 base and J by 10 bases, with 10 bases between the two germline ends. Germline CDR1 is DFQATT and CDR2 is SNEGSKA (reference sequence). The CDR3 nucleotides are TGCAGTGCTAGAGCCAGGCCCTTCTACACCTTC. Encoded protein: CSARARPFYTF.

The chain joins TRBV7-9 to TRBJ2-7; maybe TRBD1 (6 bases). Germline V CDR1 and CDR2: SEHNR, FQNEAQ (reference sequence). With 5 bases removed from V and 5 bases from J, the gap between germline ends came to 16 bases. The CDR3 spans 14 residues. This CDR3 reads CASSIFQGPNEQYF. The CDR3 DNA is TGTGCCAGCAGCATCTTTCAGGGGCCCAACGAGCAGTACTTC. Looking up the rest from reference TRBV7-9 and TRBJ2-7 gives the full variable domain: DTGVSQNPRHKITKRGQNVTFRCDPISEHNRLYWYRQTLGQGPEFLTYFQNEAQLEKSRLLSDRFSAERPKGSFSTLEIQRTEQGDSAMYLCASSIFQGPNEQYFGPGTRLTVT.